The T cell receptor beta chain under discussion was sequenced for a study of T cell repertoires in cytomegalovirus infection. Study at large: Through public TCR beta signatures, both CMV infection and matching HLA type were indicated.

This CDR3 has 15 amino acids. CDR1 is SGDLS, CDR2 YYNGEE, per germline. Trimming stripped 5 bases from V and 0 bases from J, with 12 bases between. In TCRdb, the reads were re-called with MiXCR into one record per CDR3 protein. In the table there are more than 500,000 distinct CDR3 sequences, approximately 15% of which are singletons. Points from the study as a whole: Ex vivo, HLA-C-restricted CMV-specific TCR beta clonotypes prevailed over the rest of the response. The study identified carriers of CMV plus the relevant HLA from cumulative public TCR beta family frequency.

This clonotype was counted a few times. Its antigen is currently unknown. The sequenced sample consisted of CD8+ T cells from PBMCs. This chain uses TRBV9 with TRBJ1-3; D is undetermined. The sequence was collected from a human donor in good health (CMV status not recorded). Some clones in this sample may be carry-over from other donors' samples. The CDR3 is CASSNGASSGNTIYF. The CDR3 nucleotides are TGTGCCAGCAGTAATGGCGCCAGCTCTGGAAACACCATATATTTT. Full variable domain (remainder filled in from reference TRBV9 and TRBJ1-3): DSGVTQTPKHLITATGQRVTLRCSPRSGDLSVYWYQQSLDQGLQFLIQYYNGEERAKGNILERFSAQQFPDLHSELNLSSLELGDSALYFCASSNGASSGNTIYFGEGSWLTVV.